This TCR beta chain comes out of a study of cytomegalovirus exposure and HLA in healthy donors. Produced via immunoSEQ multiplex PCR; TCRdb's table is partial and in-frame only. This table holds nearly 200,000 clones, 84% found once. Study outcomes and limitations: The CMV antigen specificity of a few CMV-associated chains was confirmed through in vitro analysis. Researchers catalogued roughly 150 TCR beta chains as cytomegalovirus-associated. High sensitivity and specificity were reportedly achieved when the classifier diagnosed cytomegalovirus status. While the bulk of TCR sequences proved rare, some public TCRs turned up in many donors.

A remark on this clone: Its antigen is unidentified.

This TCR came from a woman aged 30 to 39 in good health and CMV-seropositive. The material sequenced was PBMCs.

CDR3 protein: CSVEVGGSYGYTF. The CDR3 DNA is TGCAGCGTTGAAGTCGGGGGGAGCTATGGCTACACCTTC. The chain combines TRBV29-1 with TRBJ1-2; TRBD1 might be the D (5 bases). Germline CDR1 reads SQVTM; CDR2 reads ANQGSEA. The germline V and J ends were trimmed by 1 base and 4 bases, with 10 bases remaining between them. This CDR3 contains 13 residues.